This entry concerns a single TCR beta chain. Its target antigen remains unknown. Nothing much larger sits one base from this clone, and base qualities are not available. For CDR1 and CDR2, the germline V gene lists MGHRA and YSYEKL. The CDR3 has 17 amino acids, counting the end cysteine and phenylalanine. Only the CDR3 DNA stays, 51 bases, in frame from base 1. The junction carries 18 bases between V and J, which are trimmed by 4 bases and 1 base respectively. Collaborating institutions collected whole blood in K2EDTA tubes following their own protocols. For TCRbeta analysis, collaborators shipped samples as frozen whole blood, isolated PBMCs, or DNA extracted from either of those sample types. The data were obtained in a study of blood T cell repertoires in COVID-19 (dated by TCRdb to 2020 to 2021). A note on the overall study: Samples covering the acute and convalescent phases of COVID-19 were provided by collaborators in the United States, Italy and Spain. HLA class I and class II types, where available, came from metadata supplied by the sample provider rather than from assay-based typing. Nearly every sample came with metadata listing a de-identified subject ID, COVID-19 status, age in years and sex. The prospective study material was composed of cDNA or gDNA derived from T cells, B-cell-depleted T cells, or PBMCs. A freely available public database, intended as a resource for researchers studying the immune response to SARS-CoV-2, is where the repertoires were released. Subjects who had been exposed to COVID-19, were actively infected with it, or had recovered from it provided the deeply sampled blood TCRbeta repertoires that made up the dataset. Samples were obtained from the ongoing ImmuneRACE study (first 160 participants) and from 1,200 or so subjects provided by 6 global collaborators.

The research as a whole found: The quantity of clinical and demographic metadata differed by source and by participant and was supplied without curation.

The immunoSEQ Assay, a bias-controlled multiplex PCR, was used to amplify TCRbeta CDR3 regions from genomic DNA. The paper's data handling went like this. The number of nucleated cells in each sample was estimated by amplification of reference gene primers within the assay. To quantify the absolute abundance of each unique TCRbeta CDR3 rearrangement, sequence reads were collapsed and filtered. For each sample, productive Simpson clonality was calculated as the square root of Simpson's diversity index over productive rearrangements. The immuneACCESS repertoire file appears here via TCRdb, limited to in-frame rearrangements. These files lack a portion of the clones; in checked studies, under half of the deficit traces to unresolved V genes, and the cause of the others is not known. Clone size and the V and J calls come from that table; the DNA yielded D and trimming. The sample table shows under 250,000 clones, and about 85% are seen once. The ten largest clones capture roughly 0.7% of the sample.

This chain is built from TRBV4-1 and TRBJ2-3; the D gene is unclear. Material for sequencing was peripheral blood. The TCR originated in a man in his forties with acute or convalescent COVID-19. The nucleotide sequence reads as follows: TGCGCCAGCAGCCCTCATGGAGCCCCCACTGGCACAGATACGCAGTATTTT. This translates into CASSPHGAPTGTDTQYF.